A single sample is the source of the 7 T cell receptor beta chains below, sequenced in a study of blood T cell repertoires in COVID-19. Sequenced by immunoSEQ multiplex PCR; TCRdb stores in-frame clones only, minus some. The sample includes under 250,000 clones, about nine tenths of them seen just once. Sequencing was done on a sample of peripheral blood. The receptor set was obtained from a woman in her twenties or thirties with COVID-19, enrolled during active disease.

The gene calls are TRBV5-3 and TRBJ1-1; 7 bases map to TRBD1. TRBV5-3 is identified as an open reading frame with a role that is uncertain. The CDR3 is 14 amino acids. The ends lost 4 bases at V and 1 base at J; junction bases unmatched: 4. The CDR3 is CARSRDSRNTEAFF. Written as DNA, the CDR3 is TGTGCCAGAAGCCGGGACAGTAGGAACACTGAAGCTTTCTTT.

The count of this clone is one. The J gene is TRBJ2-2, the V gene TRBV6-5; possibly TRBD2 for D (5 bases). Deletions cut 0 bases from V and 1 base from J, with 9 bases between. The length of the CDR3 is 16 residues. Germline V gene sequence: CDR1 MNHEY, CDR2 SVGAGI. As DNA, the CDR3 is TGTGCCAGCAGTTACTCGCCCAGCGGGAACACCGGGGAGCTGTTTTTT. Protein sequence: CASSYSPSGNTGELFF.

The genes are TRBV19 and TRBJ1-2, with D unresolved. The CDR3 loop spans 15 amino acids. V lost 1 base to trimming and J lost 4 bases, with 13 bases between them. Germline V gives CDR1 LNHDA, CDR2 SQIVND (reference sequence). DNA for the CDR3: TGTGCCAGTAGTATAGTCACAGAGATCCTCTATGGCTACACCTTC. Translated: CASSIVTEILYGYTF.

The CDR3 reads CSVDKRNTIYF. The DNA for the CDR3 is TGCAGCGTTGATAAAAGAAACACCATATATTTT. The chain recombines TRBV29-1 with TRBJ1-3; D remains unclear. The CDR3 runs to 11 residues. Trimming cost V 3 bases and J 5 bases, with 5 bases left between them. CDR1 is SQVTM, CDR2 ANQGSEA, per germline.

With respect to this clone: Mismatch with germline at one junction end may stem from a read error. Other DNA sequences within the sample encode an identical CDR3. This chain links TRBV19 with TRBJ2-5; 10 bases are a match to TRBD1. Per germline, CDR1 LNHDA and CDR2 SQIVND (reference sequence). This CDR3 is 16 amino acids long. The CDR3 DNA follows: TGTGCTAGTAGTACCACTCGGACAGGGGGGAGAGAGACCCAGTACTTC. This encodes CASSTTRTGGRETQYF. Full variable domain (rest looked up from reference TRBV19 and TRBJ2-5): DGGITQSPKYLFRKEGQNVTLSCEQNLNHDAMYWYRQDPGQGLRLIYYSQIVNDFQKGDIAEGYSVSREKKESFPLTVTSAQKNPTAFYLCASSTTRTGGRETQYFGPGTRLLVL.

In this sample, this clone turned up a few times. The CDR3, as DNA: TGTGCCAGTAAAGAGTCCGACAGGGGGTCCCCTGAAGCTTTCTTT. It is translated as CASKESDRGSPEAFF. The V call is TRBV19, the J call TRBJ1-1, with TRBD1 matching over 9 bases. Germline V gene sequence: CDR1 LNHDA, CDR2 SQIVND (reference sequence). This CDR3 has 15 residues. Germline trimming cut 7 bases from V and 6 bases from J; bases unmatched to any gene: 12.

The CDR3 nucleotides read TGTGCCTGGAGTGGACTAGCGGGCAGAGGGGAGACCCAGTACTTC. Translation: CAWSGLAGRGETQYF. The V gene is TRBV30, the J gene TRBJ2-5; TRBD2 aligns across 10 bases. This CDR3 has 15 residues. Germline V gives CDR1 GTSNPN, CDR2 SVGIG (reference sequence). V lost 1 base and J lost 5; bases outside the gene matches: 7.